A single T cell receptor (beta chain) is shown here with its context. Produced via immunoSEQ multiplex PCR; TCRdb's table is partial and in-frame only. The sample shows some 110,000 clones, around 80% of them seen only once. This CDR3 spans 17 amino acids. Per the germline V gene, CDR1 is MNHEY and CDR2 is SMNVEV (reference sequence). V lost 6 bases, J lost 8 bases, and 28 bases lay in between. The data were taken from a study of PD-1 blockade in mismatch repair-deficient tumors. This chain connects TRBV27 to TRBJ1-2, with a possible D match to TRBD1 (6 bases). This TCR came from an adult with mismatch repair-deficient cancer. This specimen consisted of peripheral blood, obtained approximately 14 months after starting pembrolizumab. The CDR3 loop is CASSGWVTRGSEGGYTF. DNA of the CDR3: TGTGCCAGCAGCGGATGGGTAACCAGGGGATCTGAAGGCGGCTACACCTTC.